This T cell receptor (beta chain) was found in a study of PD-1 blockade in classical Hodgkin lymphoma. No patient escaped relapse after autologous stem cell transplantation, and brentuximab vedotin exposure varied. Best overall response was complete response, partial response or progressive disease in these relapsed/refractory classical Hodgkin lymphoma patients. In the case of this clone: No antigen is known for it.

Clones were sequenced by immunoSEQ multiplex PCR, and TCRdb holds only the in-frame ones, with some missing. This sample has some 38,000 clones; 70% to 80% occur once, and the top ten carry 10% to 11%. General observations from the study: Possible causes of repertoire differences, disease activity or prior therapy, remain undefined. Lower baseline TCR diversity was reported for newly diagnosed patients than for healthy donors.

The source material was peripheral blood mononuclear cells (PBMCs), sampled at baseline. The source is a human donor with classical Hodgkin lymphoma.

The CDR3 loop reads CASSHRFVGEKLFF. CDR3 DNA: TGTGCCAGCAGTCACAGGTTTGTCGGTGAAAAACTGTTTTTT. This chain links TRBV25-1 with TRBJ1-4; possible D gene TRBD1, 5 bases. Trimming pared 5 bases from V and 7 bases from J, leaving 14 bases between. CDR3 length equals 14 residues. The germline CDR1 and CDR2 sequences are MGHDK and SYGVNS.